Listed here are 26 T cell receptor beta chains from one sample, sequenced in a study of cytomegalovirus exposure and HLA in healthy donors (dated by TCRdb to 2017 to 2019). Library prep was done by the immunoSEQ multiplex PCR assay. For the multiplex PCR, a mixture combining 60 forward primers for TCR Vbeta segments and 13 reverse primers for TCR Jbeta segments was used. What TCRdb holds here is the immuneACCESS table cut down to in-frame rearrangements. Part of the clones is not present; checked against another copy, under half of the missing clones reflect an unresolved V gene, and the others are unexplained. The sample table holds 70,000 to 100,000 clones, of which nearly 70% were seen once. 2.5% to 3% of the sample belongs to the ten largest clones. The sequenced sample consisted of PBMCs. Receptors originate from a man aged 45-60 years in good health and CMV-seronegative.

The V call is TRBV2, the J call TRBJ1-2; tentative D call: TRBD1 (6 bases). The germline gives CDR1 SNHLY, CDR2 FYNNEI. The CDR3 runs 14 residues. V lost 6 bases, J lost 8 bases, and 19 bases lay in between. As DNA, the CDR3 is TGTGCCAGCAGGCAGGGGATACCTTCTCAAGGCTACACCTTC. Amino acids: CASRQGIPSQGYTF.

The rearrangement links TRBV18 to TRBJ1-2; D possibly corresponds to TRBD1 (6 bases). Germline V gene lookup returns CDR1 KGHSH and CDR2 LQKENI. The CDR3 loop spans 15 amino acids. The V gene lost 2 bases and the J gene lost 1 base, with 11 bases spanning the gap. CDR3 region: CASSPDRLRNYGYTF. The CDR3 nucleotides are TGTGCCAGCTCACCAGACAGGCTCCGTAACTATGGCTACACCTTC.

The chain carries TRBV20-1 and TRBJ2-7; no definite D call. This CDR3 spans 11 amino acids. V was shortened by 1 base and J by 3 bases, with 4 bases between the two germline ends. Germline V gives CDR1 DFQATT, CDR2 SNEGSKA (reference sequence). CDR3 amino acids: CSARAGYEQYF. In DNA, the CDR3 is TGCAGTGCTAGAGCGGGCTACGAGCAGTACTTC.

V gene TRBV11-1 combines with J gene TRBJ2-7; TRBD2 aligns across 8 bases. V trimming: 8 bases; J trimming: 2 bases; junction bases outside the gene matches: 8. Germline assignment: CDR1 SGHAT and CDR2 FQDESV (reference sequence). The CDR3 has 14 amino acids. This CDR3 is CASSRRGDAYEQYF. The CDR3, as DNA: TGTGCCAGCTCCCGGCGGGGGGACGCCTACGAGCAGTACTTC.

The chain recombines TRBV9 with TRBJ2-1; TRBD1 agrees at 7 bases. The trim removed 4 bases at V and 4 bases at J, leaving 5 bases unmatched. The CDR3 runs 14 residues. The germline gives CDR1 SGDLS, CDR2 YYNGEE. DNA for the CDR3: TGTGCCAGCAGCTTGACAGGGAGATACAATGAGCAGTTCTTC. This translates into CASSLTGRYNEQFF.

This chain links TRBV5-1 with TRBJ1-5; D remains ambiguous. This CDR3 comprises 14 residues. Trimming left V 2 bases short and J 4 bases short, with 10 bases between. The germline V gene has CDR1 SGHRS and CDR2 YFSETQ. The CDR3 region has the DNA TGCGCCAGCAGCTTTCGGGTTGGAAATCAGCCCCAGCATTTT. It is translated as CASSFRVGNQPQHF.

For the CDR3, the DNA is TGTGCCAGCAGGGGGGACAGGGGGCCCGAACGTTGGGGCGAGCAGTACGTC. The encoded protein is CASRGDRGPERWGEQYV. The rearrangement links TRBV2 to TRBJ2-7; TRBD1 agrees at 12 bases. V was clipped by 6 bases and J by 6 bases; unmatched bases: 15. The CDR3 length is 17 residues. Germline assignment: CDR1 SNHLY and CDR2 FYNNEI.

The J gene is TRBJ1-6, the V gene TRBV2, with TRBD1 identical over 7 bases. V lost 4 bases and J lost 10; bases outside the gene matches: 10. The germline CDR1 and CDR2 sequences are SNHLY and FYNNEI. The CDR3 totals 15 residues. CDR3 loop: CASSVARQGHSPLHF. CDR3 sequence (DNA): TGTGCCAGCAGTGTGGCGAGACAGGGTCACTCACCCCTCCACTTT.

The count of this clone is one. The V and J genes are TRBV30 and TRBJ1-6; no clear D. Trimming cost V 5 bases and J 7 bases, with 15 bases left between them. Germline V lookup: CDR1 GTSNPN, CDR2 SVGIG (reference sequence). CDR3 length: 14 residues. The CDR3: CAWQARGTNSPLHF. In DNA form, the CDR3 reads TGTGCCTGGCAGGCCCGGGGAACGAATTCACCCCTCCACTTT.

This chain connects TRBV4-1 to TRBJ2-5, with TRBD1 identical over 9 bases. With 0 bases clipped from V and 9 bases from J, the junction kept 11 bases outside the gene matches. Germline V lookup: CDR1 MGHRA, CDR2 YSYEKL. The CDR3 is 16 amino acids. The CDR3 DNA sequence: TGCGCCAGCAGCCAAGAGCGGGGACAGGGAAGTAGGTCCCAGTACTTC. Translated: CASSQERGQGSRSQYF.

The chain links TRBV28 to TRBJ2-7; D possibly corresponds to TRBD1 (6 bases). Trimming took 4 bases from V and 2 from J, leaving 15 bases between them. Germline V CDR1 and CDR2: MDHEN, SYDVKM. The CDR3 covers 15 residues. The DNA for the CDR3 is TGTGCCAGCAGTTCTCGACACAGGGCCCCCTACGAGCAGTACTTC. This sequence encodes CASSSRHRAPYEQYF.

The gene calls are TRBV2 and TRBJ1-2, with no clear D. CDR1 SNHLY and CDR2 FYNNEI come from the germline V gene. This CDR3 contains 15 residues. V lost 4 bases and J 0 bases, leaving 12 bases between the germline ends. The chain's CDR3 is CASSVRRVANYGYTF. The CDR3 nucleotides are TGTGCCAGCAGTGTTAGGAGGGTAGCTAACTATGGCTACACCTTC.

This clone was seen only a few times. The chain has TRBV6-6 and TRBJ2-3, with 7 bases matching TRBD1. CDR3 length: 15 residues. Germline values: CDR1 MNHNY, CDR2 SVGAGI (reference sequence). Trimming removed 6 bases from V and 1 base from J; junction bases left unmatched: 7. In nucleotides, the CDR3 is TGTGCCAGCAGCCGACAGGGTTGGGGCACAGATACGCAGTATTTT. Translating it yields CASSRQGWGTDTQYF.

The chain has TRBV28 and TRBJ1-5; D remains ambiguous. Germline CDR1 and CDR2: MDHEN and SYDVKM. This CDR3 region has 12 residues. V gave up 4 bases and J gave up 13 bases, with 14 bases separating them. This CDR3 is CASSSMDGDQHF. CDR3 nucleotides: TGTGCCAGCAGTTCAATGGACGGGGATCAGCATTTT.

The chain uses TRBV27 and TRBJ2-1; TRBD1 might be the D (5 bases). This CDR3 is 13 amino acids long. V lost 2 bases to trimming and J lost 10 bases, with 12 bases between them. CDR1 and CDR2 (germline): MNHEY, SMNVEV (reference sequence). The CDR3 loop is CASSLMSDREQFF. CDR3 DNA sequence: TGTGCCAGCAGTTTAATGTCAGACAGAGAGCAGTTCTTC.

As for this clone: One end of the junction does not line up with germline, which may come from a read error. J is TRBJ2-3 and V is TRBV30, with 8 positions matching TRBD2. CDR1 is GTSNPN and CDR2 is SVGIG in the germline V gene (reference sequence). The CDR3 totals 12 residues. The CDR3 nucleotides read TGTGCCTGGAGTAGCGGGGGAAGCAGGATGGATTTT. Translation: CAWSSGGSRMDF.

The V gene is TRBV27, the J gene TRBJ1-1; 8 bases are a match to TRBD1. Trimming removed 5 bases from V and 3 bases from J; junction bases left unmatched: 5. The CDR3 is 14 amino acids. Germline lookup yields CDR1 MNHEY and CDR2 SMNVEV (reference sequence). The CDR3 DNA reads as TGTGCCAGCAGTAGCAGGGGGCGTGACACTGAAGCTTTCTTT. This sequence encodes CASSSRGRDTEAFF.

The chain combines TRBV4-2 with TRBJ2-3; TRBD1 agrees at 7 bases. Trimming took 5 bases from V and 3 from J; bases not matched to a gene: 8. The CDR3 totals 15 residues. Germline CDR1 and CDR2: LGHNA and YNFKEQ. CDR3 protein: CASSSRQGLTDTQYF. CDR3 sequence (DNA): TGTGCCAGCAGCAGCAGACAGGGATTAACAGATACGCAGTATTTT.

The genes are TRBV11-2 and TRBJ2-5; D is undetermined. The CDR3 is made up of 14 amino acids. Trimming cost V 4 bases and J 0 bases, with 9 bases left between them. Germline CDR1 is SGHAT and CDR2 is FQNNGV. The CDR3 here is CASSSTMYQETQYF. Written as DNA, the CDR3 is TGTGCCAGCAGCTCGACAATGTACCAAGAGACCCAGTACTTC.

This clone was counted only a few times. The chain recombines TRBV5-1 with TRBJ1-2; 7 nucleotides match TRBD1. Germline CDR1 is SGHRS and CDR2 is YFSETQ. V lost 4 bases and J lost 6; bases outside the gene matches: 12. The CDR3 runs 15 residues. This chain's CDR3 is CASSGTADPGNGYTF. The CDR3 nucleotides are TGCGCCAGCAGCGGGACAGCGGATCCTGGTAATGGCTACACCTTC.

This clone was detected only a few times. The V call is TRBV25-1, the J call TRBJ1-4, with TRBD1 matching 7 bases. V shed 8 bases and J 7 bases; nucleotides not matched to a gene: 10. This CDR3 spans 14 amino acids. CDR1 and CDR2 (germline): MGHDK, SYGVNS. This chain's CDR3 is CASAETGYGEKLFF. CDR3 sequence (DNA): TGTGCCAGCGCCGAGACAGGGTATGGTGAAAAACTGTTTTTT.

The V call is TRBV10-3, the J call TRBJ1-5; 7 bases agree with TRBD1. Germline CDR1 and CDR2: ENHRY and SYGVKD. J gave up 7 bases and V 3 bases, and 12 bases lay outside the gene matches. The CDR3 length is 16 residues. CDR3 nucleotides: TGTGCCATCAGTGATTATCGGGACAGCGGAGAGCAGCCCCAGCATTTT. This translates into CAISDYRDSGEQPQHF.

The chain has TRBV19 and TRBJ1-1; no clear D gene. The V gene's germline CDR1 is LNHDA and CDR2 SQIVND (reference sequence). CDR3 length: 13 residues. The V end was cut by 6 bases, the J end by 1 base, with 9 bases between. CDR3 nucleotide sequence: TGTGCCAGTAGGGGGAGCGGGAACACTGAAGCTTTCTTT. It codes for CASRGSGNTEAFF.

This clone was counted between two and nine times. This sequence joins TRBV28 and TRBJ1-5, with D unresolved. The CDR3 consists of 13 residues. Germline values: CDR1 MDHEN, CDR2 SYDVKM. The ends were cut back, 11 bases at V and 4 bases at J, with 15 bases in the middle. CDR3 DNA sequence: TGTGCCGTACGTGACTTTACGAATCAGCCCCAGCATTTT. Translated: CAVRDFTNQPQHF. Variable domain in full (rest from reference TRBV28 and TRBJ1-5): DVKVTQSSRYLVKRTGEKVFLECVQDMDHENMFWYRQDPGLGLRLIYFSYDVKMKEKGDIPEGYSVSREKKERFSLILESASTNQTSMYLCAVRDFTNQPQHFGDGTRLSIL.

This chain uses TRBV4-3 with TRBJ2-5; a weak D match, TRBD1 (5 bases). Per germline, CDR1 LGHNA and CDR2 YSLEER. V gave up 0 bases and J gave up 10 bases, with 12 bases separating them. This CDR3 is built from 13 residues. CDR3 nucleotide sequence: TGCGCCAGCAGCCAAGAGTCATGGGGCGGCCAGTACTTC. This sequence encodes CASSQESWGGQYF.

The table lists this clone with a few counts. The gene calls are TRBV2 and TRBJ1-2; unclear D gene. Trimming cost V 6 bases and J 4 bases, with 15 bases left between them. This CDR3 has 14 amino acids. The germline V gene has CDR1 SNHLY and CDR2 FYNNEI. The chain's CDR3 is CASSGDPAGYGYTF. The CDR3 DNA sequence: TGTGCCAGCAGCGGGGATCCGGCGGGCTATGGCTACACCTTC. Using reference TRBV2 and TRBJ1-2 for the parts outside the CDR3, the full variable domain is EPEVTQTPSHQVTQMGQEVILRCVPISNHLYFYWYRQILGQKVEFLVSFYNNEISEKSEIFDDQFSVERPDGSNFTLKIRSTKLEDSAMYFCASSGDPAGYGYTFGSGTRLTVV.